This T cell receptor (beta chain) came from a study of blood T cell repertoires in COVID-19. As for the study in general: The samples span acute and convalescent COVID-19 from the United States, Italy and Spain. The analysed material was cDNA or gDNA that came from T cells, B-cell-depleted T cells, or PBMCs.

CDR3 length: 17 amino acids. J was trimmed by 5 bases and V by 0 bases; bases with no gene match: 8. CDR1 is LGHNA and CDR2 is YSLEER in the germline V gene. TCRdb's table, derived via immunoSEQ multiplex PCR, lists solely in-frame clones and lacks some. The sample gives 350,000 to 400,000 clones, around 91% of which show up once; roughly 0.99% is in the top ten. Participants were aged about 18 to 89 years from 20 to 30 US areas. The V and J genes are TRBV4-3 and TRBJ2-1; 9 bases line up with TRBD2. The specimen sequenced was PBMCs or T cells enriched from blood (not recorded which). This TCR was recovered from a man younger than 35 who had recovered from COVID-19. Here the CDR3 reads CASSQDILAGVHNEQFF. CDR3 nucleotides: TGCGCCAGCAGCCAAGATATATTAGCGGGGGTTCACAATGAGCAGTTCTTC.